This T cell receptor (beta chain) was sequenced during a study of PD-1 blockade in classical Hodgkin lymphoma. Overall study context: Patients were dosed intravenously with nivolumab at 3 mg/kg every 2 weeks.

Relapse was seen in all patients after autologous stem cell transplantation, and brentuximab vedotin exposure was variable. Sequencing used immunoSEQ multiplex PCR; TCRdb keeps in-frame clones, though not all of them. The sample includes about 50,000 clones, around 75% of them seen just once. The input for sequencing was peripheral blood mononuclear cells (PBMCs), taken before the second cycle of nivolumab. This sequence was found in a human donor with classical Hodgkin lymphoma.

The chain's CDR3 is CASSEPPGGGNHTEAFF. CDR3 coding DNA: TGTGCCAGCAGTGAACCGCCCGGGGGAGGGAACCACACTGAAGCTTTCTTT. The chain uses TRBV25-1 and TRBJ1-1; D might be TRBD1 (5 bases). Trimming pared 2 bases from V and 3 bases from J, leaving 19 bases between. The CDR3 has 17 residues. Germline CDR1 and CDR2: MGHDK and SYGVNS.